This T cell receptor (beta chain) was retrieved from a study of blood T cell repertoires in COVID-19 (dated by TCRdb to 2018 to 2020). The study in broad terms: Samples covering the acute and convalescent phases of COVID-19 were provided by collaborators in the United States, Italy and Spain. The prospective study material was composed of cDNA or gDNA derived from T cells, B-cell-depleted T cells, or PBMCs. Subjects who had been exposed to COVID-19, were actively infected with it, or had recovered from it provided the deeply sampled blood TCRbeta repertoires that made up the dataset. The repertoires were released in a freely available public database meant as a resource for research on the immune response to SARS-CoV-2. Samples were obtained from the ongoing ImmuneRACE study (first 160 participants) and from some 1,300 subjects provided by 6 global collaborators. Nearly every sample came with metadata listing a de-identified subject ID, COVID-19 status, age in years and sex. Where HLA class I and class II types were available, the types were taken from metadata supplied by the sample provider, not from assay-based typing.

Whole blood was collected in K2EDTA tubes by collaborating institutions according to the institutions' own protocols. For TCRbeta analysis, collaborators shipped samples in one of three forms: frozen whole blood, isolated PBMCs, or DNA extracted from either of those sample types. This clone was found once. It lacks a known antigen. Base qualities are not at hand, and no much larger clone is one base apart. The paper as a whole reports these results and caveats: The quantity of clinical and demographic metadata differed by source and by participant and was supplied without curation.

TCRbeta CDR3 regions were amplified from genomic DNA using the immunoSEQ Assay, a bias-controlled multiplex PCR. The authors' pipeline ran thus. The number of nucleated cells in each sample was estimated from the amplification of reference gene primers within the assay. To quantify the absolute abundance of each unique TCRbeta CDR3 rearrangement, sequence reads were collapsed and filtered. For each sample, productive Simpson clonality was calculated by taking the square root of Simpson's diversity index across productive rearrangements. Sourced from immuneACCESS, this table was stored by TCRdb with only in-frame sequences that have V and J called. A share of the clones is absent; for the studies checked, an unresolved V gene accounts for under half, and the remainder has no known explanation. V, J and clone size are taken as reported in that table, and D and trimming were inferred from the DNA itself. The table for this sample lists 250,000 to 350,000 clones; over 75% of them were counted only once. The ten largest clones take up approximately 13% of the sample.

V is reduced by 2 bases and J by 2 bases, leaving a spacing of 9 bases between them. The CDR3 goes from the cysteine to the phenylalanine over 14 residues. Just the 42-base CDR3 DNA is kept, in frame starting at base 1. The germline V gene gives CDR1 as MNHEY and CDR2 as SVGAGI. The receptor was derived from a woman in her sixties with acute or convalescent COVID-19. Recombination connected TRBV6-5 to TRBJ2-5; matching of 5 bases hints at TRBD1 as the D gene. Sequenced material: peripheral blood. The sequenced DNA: TGTGCCAGCAGTTACGTCGCAGGGCAAGAGACCCAGTACTTC. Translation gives CASSYVAGQETQYF.